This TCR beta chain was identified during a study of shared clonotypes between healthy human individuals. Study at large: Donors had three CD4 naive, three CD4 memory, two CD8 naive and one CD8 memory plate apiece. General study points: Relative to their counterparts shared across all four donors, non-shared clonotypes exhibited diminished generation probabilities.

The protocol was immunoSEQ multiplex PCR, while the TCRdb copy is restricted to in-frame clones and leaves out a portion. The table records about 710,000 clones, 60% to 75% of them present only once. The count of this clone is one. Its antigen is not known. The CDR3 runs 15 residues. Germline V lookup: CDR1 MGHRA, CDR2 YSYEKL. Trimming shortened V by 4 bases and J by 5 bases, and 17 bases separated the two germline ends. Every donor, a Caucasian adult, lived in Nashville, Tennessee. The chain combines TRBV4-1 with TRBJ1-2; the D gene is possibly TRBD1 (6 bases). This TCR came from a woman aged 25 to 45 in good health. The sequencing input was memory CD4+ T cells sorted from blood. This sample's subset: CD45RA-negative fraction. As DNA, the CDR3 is TGCGCCAGCAGCCCCGAGGGACGGAGGGGGTATGGCTACACCTTC. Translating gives CASSPEGRRGYGYTF.